A single sample gave rise to the 20 T cell receptor beta chains below, sequenced in a study of T cells after somatic rescue of genetic block. Assay: immunoSEQ multiplex PCR; the TCRdb copy retains only in-frame clones and omits some. The sample holds roughly 120,000 clones, around nine tenths seen once. Sequenced: peripheral blood mononuclear cells (PBMCs). Every receptor here comes from a woman aged 18-29 years.

V usage is TRBV4-3 and J usage is TRBJ2-1; TRBD2 matches 10 bases. Germline CDR1 is LGHNA and CDR2 is YSLEER. Trimming took 0 bases from V and 6 from J; bases not matched to a gene: 5. The CDR3 contains 16 residues. CDR3 sequence (DNA): TGCGCCAGCAGCCAAGATTGGGCTAGCGGGGGCAATGAGCAGTTCTTC. This translates into CASSQDWASGGNEQFF.

This sequence joins TRBV11-2 and TRBJ2-3; D is possibly TRBD1 or TRBD2 (5 bases each). The V end lost 0 bases, the J end lost 1 base, and 14 bases lay between the germline ends. CDR1 SGHAT and CDR2 FQNNGV come from the germline V gene. The CDR3 runs to 17 residues. The DNA of the CDR3 is TGTGCCAGCAGCTTAGATCTCGGGGCGCGGGGCACAGATACGCAGTATTTT. Protein sequence: CASSLDLGARGTDTQYF.

This clone was seen only a few times. V gene TRBV11-2 combines with J gene TRBJ1-1; D is unresolved. CDR3 length equals 12 residues. V shed 6 bases and J shed 2 bases, with 7 bases lying between them. The germline CDR1 and CDR2 sequences are SGHAT and FQNNGV. CDR3 protein: CASRADNTEAFF. The CDR3 DNA reads TGTGCCAGCAGGGCGGATAACACTGAAGCTTTCTTT.

The chain uses TRBV9 and TRBJ2-2; D may be TRBD2 (5 bases). The CDR3 length is 15 residues. Deletions cut 0 bases from V and 5 bases from J, with 11 bases between. Germline CDR1 and CDR2: SGDLS and YYNGEE. CDR3 in DNA: TGTGCCAGCAGCGTAGAGCAGCGGAGTACCGGGGAGCTGTTTTTT. Its translation is CASSVEQRSTGELFF.

Only a few counts were recorded for this clone. The chain employs TRBV30 and TRBJ1-2; 7 nucleotides agree with TRBD1. Germline V gives CDR1 GTSNPN, CDR2 SVGIG (reference sequence). The CDR3 contains 14 residues. Losses at the gene ends were 4 bases for V and 1 base for J; bases not matched to a gene: 6. In nucleotides, the CDR3 is TGTGCCTGGAAACAGGGGAGACTTAACTATGGCTACACCTTC. Encoded protein: CAWKQGRLNYGYTF.

The chain links TRBV7-6 to TRBJ1-1; D remains ambiguous. From germline, CDR1 is SGHVS and CDR2 FNYEAQ. The CDR3 is 13 residues long. The germline V and J ends were trimmed by 1 base and 1 base, with 4 bases remaining between them. CDR3 loop: CASSLDTNTEAFF. The CDR3, as DNA: TGTGCCAGCAGCTTAGATACGAACACTGAAGCTTTCTTT.

This rearrangement joins TRBV6-1 to TRBJ1-4; 7 bases agree with TRBD1. CDR1 is MNHNS, CDR2 SASEGT, per germline. J gave up 10 bases and V 7 bases, and 9 bases lay outside the gene matches. The CDR3 spans 13 residues. As DNA, the CDR3 is TGTGCCAGCAAGGAGACAGGGATAGGAAAACTGTTTTTT. This codes for CASKETGIGKLFF.

J is TRBJ1-1 and V is TRBV7-3, with unresolved D. V shed 8 bases and J shed 3 bases, with 13 bases lying between them. Germline CDR1 reads SGHTA; CDR2 reads FQGTGA. The CDR3 extends over 13 amino acids. CDR3 nucleotides: TGTGCCAGCGGAACCGGCGGAGACACTGAAGCTTTCTTT. Translated, it gives CASGTGGDTEAFF.

The count of this clone is one. The chain recombines TRBV27 with TRBJ1-2, with no clear D. This CDR3 comprises 14 residues. V lost 8 bases and J 3 bases, leaving 16 bases between the germline ends. Germline V gene lookup returns CDR1 MNHEY and CDR2 SMNVEV (reference sequence). The CDR3 loop is CASSTRVTDYGYTF. The CDR3 DNA follows: TGTGCCAGCTCGACACGGGTGACCGACTATGGCTACACCTTC.

V gene TRBV7-9 combines with J gene TRBJ1-2; possible D gene TRBD1, 6 bases. This CDR3 contains 16 residues. V was shortened by 1 base and J by 5 bases, with 17 bases between the two germline ends. Germline assignment: CDR1 SEHNR and CDR2 FQNEAQ (reference sequence). The CDR3 DNA reads TGTGCCAGCAGCTTAGTAGGCGACAGGCTACAATATGGCTACACCTTC. Translated: CASSLVGDRLQYGYTF.

The gene calls are TRBV15 and TRBJ2-1; D is tentatively TRBD1 or TRBD2 (5 bases each). The V gene lost 1 base and the J gene lost 0 bases, with 7 bases spanning the gap. There are 15 residues in the CDR3. Germline CDR1 is LNHNV and CDR2 is YYDKDF (reference sequence). The CDR3 nucleotides are TGTGCCACCAGCAGAGCCGGGACCTCCTACAATGAGCAGTTCTTC. Translated: CATSRAGTSYNEQFF.

The V and J genes are TRBV4-1 and TRBJ1-4, with 8 bases fitting TRBD1. The CDR3 contains 15 residues. The germline CDR1 and CDR2 sequences are MGHRA and YSYEKL. V gave up 5 bases and J gave up 8 bases; unmatched junction bases: 10. The CDR3 sequence is CASSAPGQVREKLFF. The CDR3 bases are TGCGCCAGCAGCGCTCCGGGACAGGTCAGGGAAAAACTGTTTTTT.

V gene TRBV7-9 combines with J gene TRBJ2-6, with unresolved D. V was clipped by 6 bases and J by 5 bases, with 17 bases between them. CDR3 length: 16 amino acids. Germline V gene sequence: CDR1 SEHNR, CDR2 FQNEAQ (reference sequence). The CDR3 nucleotides read TGTGCCAGCAGATCCTTCGGATCGATCCGGGCCAACGTCCTGACTTTC. It yields the protein CASRSFGSIRANVLTF.

The chain employs TRBV18 and TRBJ1-1; D is unclear. Germline V CDR1 and CDR2: KGHSH, LQKENI. V shed 0 bases and J shed 1 base, with 9 bases lying between them. This CDR3 region has 15 residues. The CDR3 is CASSPPALANTEAFF. CDR3 DNA: TGTGCCAGCTCACCACCGGCGTTAGCGAACACTGAAGCTTTCTTT.

There are a few counts of this clone. J is TRBJ2-3 and V is TRBV9; perhaps TRBD2 as D (6 bases). The CDR3 has 16 amino acids. With 4 bases removed from V and 6 bases from J, the gap between germline ends came to 21 bases. Looked up from germline, CDR1 is SGDLS and CDR2 is YYNGEE. CDR3 nucleotides: TGTGCCAGCAGCCCCCTCGGGACTGCTCTTGGGGATACGCAGTATTTT. This codes for CASSPLGTALGDTQYF.

V usage is TRBV18 and J usage is TRBJ1-5; maybe TRBD1 (6 bases). The CDR3 has 14 amino acids. Trimming shortened V by 3 bases and J by 4 bases, and 10 bases separated the two germline ends. Germline lookup yields CDR1 KGHSH and CDR2 LQKENI. The CDR3 sequence is CASSPQTGNQPQHF. The CDR3 DNA follows: TGTGCCAGCTCACCCCAGACAGGTAATCAGCCCCAGCATTTT.

J is TRBJ1-1 and V is TRBV18, with D tentatively TRBD1 (5 bases). Germline-derived CDR1 and CDR2 are KGHSH and LQKENI. The CDR3 spans 15 residues. The V end was cut by 5 bases, the J end by 5 bases, with 18 bases between. CDR3 amino acids: CASSSGTPEWTEAFF. As DNA, the CDR3 is TGTGCCAGCTCATCTGGGACGCCTGAGTGGACTGAAGCTTTCTTT.

This clone has just one count. The chain recombines TRBV2 with TRBJ2-1; D gene uncertain. CDR3 length: 12 residues. V dropped 5 bases and J dropped 2 bases, with 4 bases sitting between them. Germline loops: CDR1 SNHLY, CDR2 FYNNEI. The CDR3 loop reads CASSQTYNEQFF. As DNA, the CDR3 is TGTGCCAGCAGTCAGACCTACAATGAGCAGTTCTTC.

The V call is TRBV9, the J call TRBJ1-1, with a possible D match to TRBD1 (5 bases). CDR3 length equals 12 residues. The ends were cut back, 3 bases at V and 9 bases at J, with 12 bases in the middle. The V gene's germline CDR1 is SGDLS and CDR2 YYNGEE. CDR3 residues: CASSGGRDKAFF. The CDR3 coding sequence is TGTGCCAGCAGCGGGGGGAGGGATAAAGCTTTCTTT. Based on the CDR3 plus reference TRBV9 and TRBJ1-1, the full variable domain is DSGVTQTPKHLITATGQRVTLRCSPRSGDLSVYWYQQSLDQGLQFLIQYYNGEERAKGNILERFSAQQFPDLHSELNLSSLELGDSALYFCASSGGRDKAFFGQGTRLTVV.

The chain joins TRBV5-4 to TRBJ1-1; 8 bases agree with TRBD1. From germline, CDR1 is SGHNT and CDR2 YYREEE (reference sequence). The CDR3 sequence is 14 residues long. Germline trimming cut 1 base from V and 4 bases from J; bases unmatched to any gene: 3. In DNA, the CDR3 is TGTGCCAGCAGCTTGCAGGGGGCTAGCACTGAAGCTTTCTTT. As protein: CASSLQGASTEAFF.